These 6 T cell receptor beta chains were sequenced from one sample in a study of CD8 T cells in Susac syndrome. The RNA, roughly 0.45 to 1 ug, was put through reverse transcription using random hexamers. MiXCR, run by TCRdb on the immunoSEQ multiplex PCR reads, gives a single entry per CDR3 protein. The sample gives 130,000 or so distinct CDR3 sequences, 80% of which show up once; 0.45% to 0.6% is in the top ten. Sequencing was performed on CD8+ T cells from PBMCs. The receptors stem from a human donor with multiple sclerosis.

The gene calls are TRBV7-8 and TRBJ2-1; D may be TRBD1 (5 bases). With 3 bases removed from V and 3 bases from J, the gap between germline ends came to 9 bases. CDR1 and CDR2 from the germline V gene are SGHVS and FQNEAQ. CDR3 length equals 14 residues. The CDR3 DNA follows: TGTGCCAGCAGCTTTTCCAGGGACTACAATGAGCAGTTCTTC. Protein sequence: CASSFSRDYNEQFF.

This chain links TRBV3-1 with TRBJ2-1, with D possibly matching TRBD2 (6 bases). The CDR3 is 16 residues long. Deletions cut 4 bases from V and 9 bases from J, with 22 bases between. The germline CDR1 and CDR2 sequences are LGHDT and YNNKEL (reference sequence). The CDR3 here is CASSPFLTLSGGEQFF. The CDR3 coding sequence is TGTGCCAGCAGCCCCTTCCTCACACTCTCCGGGGGTGAGCAGTTCTTC.

This rearrangement joins TRBV7-4 to TRBJ1-2, with D perhaps matching TRBD1 (6 bases). CDR1 SGHVT and CDR2 SQSDAQ come from the germline V gene. This CDR3 is built from 13 residues. Trimming shortened V by 5 bases and J by 6 bases, and 13 bases separated the two germline ends. For the CDR3, the DNA is TGTGCCAGCAGCCCCCAGGGGCAAAATGGCTACACCTTC. Translation gives CASSPQGQNGYTF. Full variable domain (outside the CDR3, taken from reference TRBV7-4 and TRBJ1-2): GAGVSQSPRYKVAKRGRDVALRCDSISGHVTLYWYRQTLGQGSEVLTYSQSDAQRDKSGRPSGRFSAERPERSVSTLKIQRTEQGDSAVYLCASSPQGQNGYTFGSGTRLTVV.

This rearrangement joins TRBV30 to TRBJ1-4; a possible D gene is TRBD1 (5 bases). The CDR3 totals 15 residues. CDR1 is GTSNPN, CDR2 SVGIG, per germline (reference sequence). The germline V and J ends were trimmed by 1 base and 8 bases, with 17 bases remaining between them. The CDR3 DNA follows: TGTGCCTGGAGTGGGCTGTGGGGCCAACGGGAAAAACTGTTTTTT. Translation gives CAWSGLWGQREKLFF.

The CDR3 region is CASSYYRRTDEQYF. The CDR3 DNA sequence: TGTGCCAGCAGCTACTACAGGAGAACGGACGAGCAGTACTTC. The chain is built from TRBV12-3 or TRBV12-4 and TRBJ2-7, with TRBD1 as a possible D gene (5 bases). Trimming took 6 bases from V and 5 from J, leaving 17 bases between them. This CDR3 is 14 amino acids long.

The chain combines TRBV12-3 or TRBV12-4 with TRBJ2-1, with D tentatively TRBD1 (5 bases). The CDR3 extends over 13 amino acids. V was cut by 9 bases and J by 8 bases, with 17 bases left in between. CDR3 bases: TGTGCCAGTTCAATCGGCGACAGCCATGAGCAGTTCTTC. Its protein is CASSIGDSHEQFF.